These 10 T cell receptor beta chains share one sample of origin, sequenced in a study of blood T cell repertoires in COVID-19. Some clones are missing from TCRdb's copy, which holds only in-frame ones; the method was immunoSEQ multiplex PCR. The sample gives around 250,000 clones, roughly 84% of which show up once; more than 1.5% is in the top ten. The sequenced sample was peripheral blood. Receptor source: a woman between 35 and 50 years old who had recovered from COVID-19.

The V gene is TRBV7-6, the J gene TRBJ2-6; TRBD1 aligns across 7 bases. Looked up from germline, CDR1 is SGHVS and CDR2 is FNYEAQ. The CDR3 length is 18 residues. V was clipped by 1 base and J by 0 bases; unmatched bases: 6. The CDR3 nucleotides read TGTGCCAGCAGCTTAGTAGACAGGGCCCACTCTGGGGCCAACGTCCTGACTTTC. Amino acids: CASSLVDRAHSGANVLTF.

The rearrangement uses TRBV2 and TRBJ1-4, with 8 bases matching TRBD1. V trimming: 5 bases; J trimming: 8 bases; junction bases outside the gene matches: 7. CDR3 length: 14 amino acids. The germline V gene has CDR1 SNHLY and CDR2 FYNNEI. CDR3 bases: TGTGCCAGCAGTCAGACAGGGGCGGGAGAAAAACTGTTTTTT. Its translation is CASSQTGAGEKLFF.

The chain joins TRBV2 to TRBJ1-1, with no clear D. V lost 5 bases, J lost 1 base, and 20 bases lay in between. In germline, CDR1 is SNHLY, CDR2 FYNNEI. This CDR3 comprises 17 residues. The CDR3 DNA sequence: TGTGCCAGCAGTCCGCCTAACTACCTCGAATGGAACACTGAAGCTTTCTTT. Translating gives CASSPPNYLEWNTEAFF.

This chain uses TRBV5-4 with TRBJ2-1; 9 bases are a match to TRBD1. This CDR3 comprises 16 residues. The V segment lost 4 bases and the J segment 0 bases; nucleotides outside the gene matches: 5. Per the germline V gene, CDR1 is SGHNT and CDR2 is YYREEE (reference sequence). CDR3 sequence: CASSRDRVSSYNEQFF. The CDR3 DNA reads TGTGCCAGCAGCAGGGACAGGGTCAGCTCCTACAATGAGCAGTTCTTC.

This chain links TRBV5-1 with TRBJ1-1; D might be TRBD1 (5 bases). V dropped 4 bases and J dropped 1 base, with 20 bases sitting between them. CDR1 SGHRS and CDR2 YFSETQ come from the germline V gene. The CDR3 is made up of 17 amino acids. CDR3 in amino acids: CASSSVWGSTKNTEAFF. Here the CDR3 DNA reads TGCGCCAGCAGCAGCGTGTGGGGCTCTACAAAGAACACTGAAGCTTTCTTT.

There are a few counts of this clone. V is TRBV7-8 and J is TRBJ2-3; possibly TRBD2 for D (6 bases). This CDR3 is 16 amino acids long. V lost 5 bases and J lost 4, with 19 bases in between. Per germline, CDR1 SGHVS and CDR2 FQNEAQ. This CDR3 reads CASSPDFVRGADTQYF. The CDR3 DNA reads TGTGCCAGCAGCCCTGACTTTGTGCGGGGTGCAGATACGCAGTATTTT. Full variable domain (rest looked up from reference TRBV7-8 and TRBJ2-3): GAGVSQSPRYKVAKRGQDVALRCDPISGHVSLFWYQQALGQGPEFLTYFQNEAQLDKSGLPSDRFFAERPEGSVSTLKIQRTQQEDSAVYLCASSPDFVRGADTQYFGPGTRLTVL.

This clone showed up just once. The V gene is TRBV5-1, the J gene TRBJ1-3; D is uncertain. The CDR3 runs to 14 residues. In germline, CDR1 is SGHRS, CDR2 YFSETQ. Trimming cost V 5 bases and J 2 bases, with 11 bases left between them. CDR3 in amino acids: CASRGSKAGNTIYF. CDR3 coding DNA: TGCGCCAGCAGGGGCTCCAAGGCTGGAAACACCATATATTTT.

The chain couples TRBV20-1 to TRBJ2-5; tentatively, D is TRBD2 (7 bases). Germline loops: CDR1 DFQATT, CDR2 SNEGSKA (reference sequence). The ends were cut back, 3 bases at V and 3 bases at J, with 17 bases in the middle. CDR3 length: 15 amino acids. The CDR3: CSASSLAGAKETQYF. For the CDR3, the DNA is TGCAGTGCTAGTAGCCTCGCGGGGGCCAAAGAGACCCAGTACTTC.

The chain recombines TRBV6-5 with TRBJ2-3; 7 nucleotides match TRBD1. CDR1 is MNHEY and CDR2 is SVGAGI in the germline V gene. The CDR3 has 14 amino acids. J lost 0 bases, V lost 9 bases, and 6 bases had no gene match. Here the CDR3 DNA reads TGTGCCAGTAGGGGGCCAGCCAGCACAGATACGCAGTATTTT. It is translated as CASRGPASTDTQYF.

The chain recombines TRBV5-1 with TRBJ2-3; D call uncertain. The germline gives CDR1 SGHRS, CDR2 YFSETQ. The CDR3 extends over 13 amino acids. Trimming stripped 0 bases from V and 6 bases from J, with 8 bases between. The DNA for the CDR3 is TGCGCCAGCAGCTTGGCTAGTCTCGATACGCAGTATTTT. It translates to CASSLASLDTQYF.